This TCR beta chain comes out of a study of blood T cell repertoires in COVID-19. TCRdb's copy holds only in-frame clones and misses some; the assay was immunoSEQ multiplex PCR. The top ten hold 4.9% of the sample, which has about 110,000 clones, 70% to 90% seen once. The V and J ends lost 4 bases and 3 bases respectively, with 13 bases between them. The CDR3 sequence is 15 residues long. Germline CDR1 KGHSY, CDR2 FQNENV. The sequence came from a man aged 35 to 55 with active or convalescent COVID-19. Sequencing was carried out using peripheral blood. The rearrangement joins TRBV16 to TRBJ2-4, with D possibly being TRBD1 (5 bases). CDR3 residues: CASSRTAQGKNIQYF. The CDR3 region has the DNA TGTGCCAGCAGCCGGACGGCCCAGGGCAAAAACATTCAGTACTTC.